This is a list of T cell receptor beta chains from one sample in a study of shared clonotypes between healthy human individuals. TCRdb's copy holds only in-frame clones and misses some; the assay was immunoSEQ multiplex PCR. Among 2 million or so clones listed, 95% were seen once. Sequenced sample: naive CD4+ T cells sorted from blood. All receptors derive from a man younger than 35 in good health. Each CDR3 is given with its conserved first and last residue. Each record gives: CDR3 DNA, CDR3 protein, CDR3 length, D gene, V gene, J gene, clone size. The D gene is left open where the match is weak. Not every row has a clone size; where given, it reads once, few, many or a size class.

DNA: TGTGCCAGCTCTGGACCCCCGGCACCCTCTGGGGCCAACGTCCTGACTTTC
CDR3: CASSGPPAPSGANVLTF
length: 17
D: NA
V: TRBV18
J: TRBJ2-6
size: NA

DNA: TGCGCCAGCAGCTTGGAAGGTTTGGGCAATCAGCCCCAGCATTTT
CDR3: CASSLEGLGNQPQHF
length: 15
D: NA
V: TRBV5-1
J: TRBJ1-5
size: NA

DNA: TGCGCCAGCAGCTTGGCTACACAGGGAACGCCCACCGGGGAGCTGTTTTTT
CDR3: CASSLATQGTPTGELFF
length: 17
D: NA
V: TRBV5-1
J: TRBJ2-2
size: NA

DNA: TGCGCCAGCAGCTTCCAGGGGGCTTCGGATTCACCCCTCCACTTT
CDR3: CASSFQGASDSPLHF
length: 15
D: TRBD1
V: TRBV5-1
J: TRBJ1-6
size: NA

DNA: TGTGCCCTCGGGGCGGGTTATGGCTACACCTTC
CDR3: CALGAGYGYTF
length: 11
D: NA
V: TRBV7-2
J: TRBJ1-2
size: NA

DNA: TGTGCCAGCAGCAAAGGACTAGCGGGAACCTCCTACGAGCAGTACTTC
CDR3: CASSKGLAGTSYEQYF
length: 16
D: TRBD2
V: TRBV5-6
J: TRBJ2-7
size: NA

DNA: TGCGCCAGCAGCTTCGAGCGTAATGAAAAACTGTTTTTT
CDR3: CASSFERNEKLFF
length: 13
D: NA
V: TRBV5-1
J: TRBJ1-4
size: NA

DNA: TGTGCCAGTGAACTTAAGCGGTCAGGGGTTCACTACGAGCAGTACTTC
CDR3: CASELKRSGVHYEQYF
length: 16
D: NA
V: TRBV21-1
J: TRBJ2-7
size: NA

DNA: TGCGCCAGCAGTGAGTCAACTAGCGGTGGAAATGAGCAGTTCTTC
CDR3: CASSESTSGGNEQFF
length: 15
D: TRBD2
V: TRBV10-1
J: TRBJ2-1
size: once

DNA: TGTGCCAGCAGTTTCCGGGACAGGGTTACTGAAGCTTTCTTT
CDR3: CASSFRDRVTEAFF
length: 14
D: TRBD1
V: TRBV6-6
J: TRBJ1-1
size: NA

DNA: TGTGCCAGCAGCGGAGGGTACAGATCCGGCGGGGAGCTGTTTTTT
CDR3: CASSGGYRSGGELFF
length: 15
D: NA
V: TRBV9
J: TRBJ2-2
size: once

DNA: TGTGCCAGTAGCCCTGGGACTAGCGGGACCCGACCCCTAAAGTATTTT
CDR3: CASSPGTSGTRPLKYF
length: 16
D: TRBD2
V: TRBV19
J: TRBJ2-3
size: NA

DNA: TGTGCCAGCAAGAAAGGGACAGGGGGCATGGAGACCCAGTACTTC
CDR3: CASKKGTGGMETQYF
length: 15
D: TRBD1
V: TRBV27
J: TRBJ2-5
size: NA

DNA: TGTGCCAGCAGCGTAGCTACGGGACAGGGGGAGAACGAGCAGTACTTC
CDR3: CASSVATGQGENEQYF
length: 16
D: TRBD1
V: TRBV9
J: TRBJ2-7
size: NA

DNA: TGTGCCTGGCAGAAAGAGACCCAGTACTTC
CDR3: CAWQKETQYF
length: 10
D: NA
V: TRBV30
J: TRBJ2-5
size: NA

DNA: TGTGCCAGCAGTCTGGGCGGGGAGAGCGCCTATAATTCACCCCTCCACTTT
CDR3: CASSLGGESAYNSPLHF
length: 17
D: NA
V: TRBV27
J: TRBJ1-6
size: NA

DNA: TGTGCCAGCAGTGAAGCCGGCTCGTGGTACGAGACCCAGTACTTC
CDR3: CASSEAGSWYETQYF
length: 15
D: NA
V: TRBV6-1
J: TRBJ2-5
size: NA

DNA: TGTGCCAGCAGTGTCCCTAGCGGAAACACCATATATTTT
CDR3: CASSVPSGNTIYF
length: 13
D: NA
V: TRBV25-1
J: TRBJ1-3
size: NA

DNA: TGTGCCTGGAGTGTAAATAAGGGAATAAATTCACCCCTCCACTTT
CDR3: CAWSVNKGINSPLHF
length: 15
D: NA
V: TRBV30
J: TRBJ1-6
size: once

DNA: TGTGCCAGCACCCCCGCGGGACAGGGGGCCCACGAGCAGTACTTC
CDR3: CASTPAGQGAHEQYF
length: 15
D: TRBD1
V: TRBV6-6
J: TRBJ2-7
size: NA

DNA: TGTGCCAGCAGCCCGGACAGACTCTATGGCTACACCTTC
CDR3: CASSPDRLYGYTF
length: 13
D: NA
V: TRBV14
J: TRBJ1-2
size: NA

DNA: TGTGCCAGCAGCTTAGTAGGGGCGCTTGGCTCTCAGCCCCAGCATTTT
CDR3: CASSLVGALGSQPQHF
length: 16
D: NA
V: TRBV7-2
J: TRBJ1-5
size: NA

DNA: TGTGCCTGGAGTGAGGGCAGGGGCAATGAGCAGTTCTTC
CDR3: CAWSEGRGNEQFF
length: 13
D: NA
V: TRBV30
J: TRBJ2-1
size: NA

DNA: TGTGCCAGCAGTTACGGTGAGGGCTTCGGCTACACCTTC
CDR3: CASSYGEGFGYTF
length: 13
D: NA
V: TRBV6-6
J: TRBJ1-2
size: NA

DNA: TGTGCCAGCAGTGACGGGCGGGGTCCTACCGGGGAGCTGTTTTTT
CDR3: CASSDGRGPTGELFF
length: 15
D: NA
V: TRBV27
J: TRBJ2-2
size: NA

DNA: TGTGCCAGCAGCTTGGGGACTAGCGGGACTTACGAGCAGTACTTC
CDR3: CASSLGTSGTYEQYF
length: 15
D: TRBD2
V: TRBV5-4
J: TRBJ2-7
size: NA

DNA: TGCGCCAGCAGCCTTATATCAGGGGTCGGCACTGAAGCTTTCTTT
CDR3: CASSLISGVGTEAFF
length: 15
D: NA
V: TRBV4-1
J: TRBJ1-1
size: NA

DNA: TGTGCCAGCCAGACCAGCCACTATGGCTACACCTTC
CDR3: CASQTSHYGYTF
length: 12
D: NA
V: TRBV10-3
J: TRBJ1-2
size: NA

DNA: TGCGCCAGCAGCGACAGGGGCCCTAATTCACCCCTCCACTTT
CDR3: CASSDRGPNSPLHF
length: 14
D: TRBD1
V: TRBV10-2
J: TRBJ1-6
size: once

DNA: TGCAGCGGTCTCTCAGGGCCAGCTGAAAAACTGTTTTTT
CDR3: CSGLSGPAEKLFF
length: 13
D: NA
V: TRBV29-1
J: TRBJ1-4
size: once

DNA: TGTGCCAGCAGCCTGAGGGGGGCAGCTGAAAAACTGTTTTTT
CDR3: CASSLRGAAEKLFF
length: 14
D: NA
V: TRBV5-6
J: TRBJ1-4
size: NA

DNA: TGTGCCTGGAGGGAAAGGGTGAGGAACACTGAAGCTTTCTTT
CDR3: CAWRERVRNTEAFF
length: 14
D: NA
V: TRBV30
J: TRBJ1-1
size: NA

DNA: TGTGCCAGCAGCAGAAGCGGGGGGGTTCCCTACGAGCAGTACTTC
CDR3: CASSRSGGVPYEQYF
length: 15
D: TRBD2
V: TRBV6-6
J: TRBJ2-7
size: NA

DNA: TGTGCCAGCAGTGACAGGGGCCGGGGGGGGCCCCAGCATTTT
CDR3: CASSDRGRGGPQHF
length: 14
D: TRBD1
V: TRBV27
J: TRBJ1-5
size: NA

DNA: TGTGCCAGCAGCCGGGACAGTCCTAATCAGCCCCAGCATTTT
CDR3: CASSRDSPNQPQHF
length: 14
D: TRBD1
V: TRBV6-5
J: TRBJ1-5
size: once

DNA: TGTGCCAGCAGCTTGGCTATGGTCCCCGACACAGATACGCAGTATTTT
CDR3: CASSLAMVPDTDTQYF
length: 16
D: NA
V: TRBV5-8
J: TRBJ2-3
size: NA

DNA: TGTGCCAGCAGTCCGGATTCTTGGACTTTGAAGAACACTGAAGCTTTCTTT
CDR3: CASSPDSWTLKNTEAFF
length: 17
D: NA
V: TRBV28
J: TRBJ1-1
size: NA

DNA: TGTGCCAGTAGTCCCGAGGGATGGGGTGGCTACACCTTC
CDR3: CASSPEGWGGYTF
length: 13
D: NA
V: TRBV19
J: TRBJ1-2
size: NA

DNA: TGCGCCAGCAGCCAAGACCCTAGGACCGAGACCCAGTACTTC
CDR3: CASSQDPRTETQYF
length: 14
D: NA
V: TRBV4-1
J: TRBJ2-5
size: NA

DNA: TGTGCCAGCAGTTACTCTCCAGTCGGGACGGTCGGGGGAGCTTTCTTT
CDR3: CASSYSPVGTVGGAFF
length: 16
D: NA
V: TRBV6-5
J: TRBJ1-1
size: NA

DNA: TGTGCCGGCAGGACAGGGGGTAACACTGAAGCTTTCTTT
CDR3: CAGRTGGNTEAFF
length: 13
D: TRBD1
V: TRBV30
J: TRBJ1-1
size: NA

DNA: TGTGCCAGCAGCTCCCCCGGGGGACCGCGTAACTATGGCTACACCTTC
CDR3: CASSSPGGPRNYGYTF
length: 16
D: NA
V: TRBV5-8
J: TRBJ1-2
size: NA